Listed below are T cell receptor beta chains from one sample, sequenced in a study of shared clonotypes between healthy human individuals. Some clones are missing from TCRdb's copy, which holds only in-frame ones; the method was immunoSEQ multiplex PCR. The table records 2,500,000 or so clones, 85% to 95% of them present only once. Sequencing was performed on naive CD4+ T cells from PBMCs. The receptors were gathered from a man younger than 35 in good health. Some clones in this sample may be carry-over from other donors' samples. Both conserved end residues are part of each CDR3. Each record gives: D gene, clone size, V gene, J gene, CDR3 protein, CDR3 DNA. D genes are given only for firm matches. Clone size is given for some rows only: seen once, a few or many times, or a class if the clone is expanded.

D gene: TRBD2
clone size: NA
V gene: TRBV5-1
J gene: TRBJ2-2
CDR3 protein: CASSLAQLAGATGELFF
CDR3 DNA: TGCGCCAGCAGCTTGGCCCAGCTAGCGGGAGCCACCGGGGAGCTGTTTTTT

D gene: NA
clone size: NA
V gene: TRBV7-8
J gene: TRBJ1-2
CDR3 protein: CASSLRRNYGYTF
CDR3 DNA: TGTGCCAGCAGTCTAAGGCGGAACTATGGCTACACCTTC

D gene: NA
clone size: NA
V gene: TRBV21-1
J gene: TRBJ2-1
CDR3 protein: CASSKRTNQGIGYEQFF
CDR3 DNA: TGTGCCAGCAGCAAGAGGACTAATCAGGGCATTGGATATGAGCAGTTCTTC

D gene: NA
clone size: once
V gene: TRBV7-2
J gene: TRBJ2-7
CDR3 protein: CASSLDGYGSYEQYF
CDR3 DNA: TGTGCCAGCAGCTTAGACGGTTACGGGAGCTACGAGCAGTACTTC

D gene: NA
clone size: once
V gene: TRBV11-2
J gene: TRBJ2-5
CDR3 protein: CASSLDRLETQYF
CDR3 DNA: TGTGCCAGCAGCCTCGACAGGTTAGAGACCCAGTACTTC

D gene: NA
clone size: once
V gene: TRBV19
J gene: TRBJ2-7
CDR3 protein: CASSTLGGTEQYF
CDR3 DNA: TGTGCCAGTAGTACCCTCGGAGGAACCGAGCAGTACTTC

D gene: NA
clone size: NA
V gene: TRBV28
J gene: TRBJ2-1
CDR3 protein: CASSWRRSYNEQFF
CDR3 DNA: TGTGCCAGCAGTTGGCGAAGGTCCTACAATGAGCAGTTCTTC

D gene: NA
clone size: NA
V gene: TRBV6-5
J gene: TRBJ1-5
CDR3 protein: CASSYSWGQPQHF
CDR3 DNA: TGTGCCAGCAGTTACTCGTGGGGCCAGCCCCAGCATTTT

D gene: NA
clone size: NA
V gene: TRBV28
J gene: TRBJ2-7
CDR3 protein: CASSIPGQYEQYF
CDR3 DNA: TGTGCCAGCAGTATCCCCGGGCAGTACGAGCAGTACTTC

D gene: NA
clone size: NA
V gene: TRBV28
J gene: TRBJ2-3
CDR3 protein: CASGTKGLTGDTQYF
CDR3 DNA: TGTGCCAGCGGAACGAAGGGTCTGACTGGAGATACGCAGTATTTT

D gene: TRBD2
clone size: NA
V gene: TRBV4-1
J gene: TRBJ2-3
CDR3 protein: CASSRGLAGAYDTQYF
CDR3 DNA: TGCGCCAGCAGCCGAGGACTAGCGGGAGCCTACGATACGCAGTATTTT

D gene: NA
clone size: NA
V gene: TRBV2
J gene: TRBJ1-5
CDR3 protein: CASSGLGRANQPQHF
CDR3 DNA: TGTGCCAGCAGCGGGCTTGGGAGGGCAAATCAGCCCCAGCATTTT

D gene: TRBD1
clone size: NA
V gene: TRBV28
J gene: TRBJ2-1
CDR3 protein: CASSPRTPPGGEQFF
CDR3 DNA: TGTGCCAGCTCACCCCGGACTCCCCCAGGGGGAGAGCAGTTCTTC

D gene: NA
clone size: NA
V gene: TRBV5-8
J gene: TRBJ1-6
CDR3 protein: CASSWNGPLQSSPLHF
CDR3 DNA: TGTGCCAGCAGCTGGAACGGGCCCCTGCAGAGTTCACCCCTCCACTTT

D gene: NA
clone size: NA
V gene: TRBV27
J gene: TRBJ1-5
CDR3 protein: CASSAGTVLSQPQHF
CDR3 DNA: TGTGCCAGCAGTGCCGGGACTGTATTGAGTCAGCCCCAGCATTTT

D gene: NA
clone size: NA
V gene: TRBV2
J gene: TRBJ2-3
CDR3 protein: CASSDVGSDTQYF
CDR3 DNA: TGTGCCAGCAGTGACGTAGGTTCTGATACGCAGTATTTT

D gene: TRBD2
clone size: NA
V gene: TRBV9
J gene: TRBJ2-7
CDR3 protein: CASSVVRASGIYEQYF
CDR3 DNA: TGTGCCAGCAGCGTAGTAAGAGCTAGCGGGATCTACGAGCAGTACTTC

D gene: NA
clone size: NA
V gene: TRBV13
J gene: TRBJ1-4
CDR3 protein: CASSPGPEGKLFF
CDR3 DNA: TGTGCCAGCAGCCCCGGACCCGAGGGAAAACTGTTTTTT

D gene: NA
clone size: few
V gene: TRBV5-1
J gene: TRBJ2-3
CDR3 protein: CASSLGPTDTQYF
CDR3 DNA: TGCGCCAGCAGCTTGGGACCGACAGATACGCAGTATTTT

D gene: NA
clone size: NA
V gene: TRBV5-1
J gene: TRBJ1-1
CDR3 protein: CASTLGTGLNTEAFF
CDR3 DNA: TGCGCCAGCACCTTGGGAACAGGGTTGAACACTGAAGCTTTCTTT

D gene: NA
clone size: NA
V gene: TRBV7-2
J gene: TRBJ2-7
CDR3 protein: CASSLRREQYF
CDR3 DNA: TGTGCCAGCAGCCTGCGACGCGAGCAGTACTTC

D gene: TRBD1
clone size: NA
V gene: TRBV7-3
J gene: TRBJ2-7
CDR3 protein: CASSLMPGQLPYEQYF
CDR3 DNA: TGTGCCAGCAGCTTAATGCCGGGACAGTTGCCCTACGAGCAGTACTTC

D gene: TRBD2
clone size: NA
V gene: TRBV9
J gene: TRBJ2-1
CDR3 protein: CASSAGLAGGQYRGNEQFF
CDR3 DNA: TGTGCCAGCAGCGCGGGACTAGCGGGAGGACAATACCGGGGGAATGAGCAGTTCTTC

D gene: NA
clone size: once
V gene: TRBV9
J gene: TRBJ2-3
CDR3 protein: CASSGGGLGDTQYF
CDR3 DNA: TGTGCCAGCAGCGGAGGCGGGCTGGGGGATACGCAGTATTTT

D gene: NA
clone size: NA
V gene: TRBV9
J gene: TRBJ1-5
CDR3 protein: CASSARGDSNQPQHF
CDR3 DNA: TGTGCCAGCAGCGCCCGAGGTGATAGCAATCAGCCCCAGCATTTT

D gene: NA
clone size: once
V gene: TRBV30
J gene: TRBJ1-2
CDR3 protein: CAWTIRRGSGYTF
CDR3 DNA: TGTGCCTGGACGATCCGCAGGGGTAGTGGCTACACCTTC

D gene: TRBD1
clone size: NA
V gene: TRBV6-1
J gene: TRBJ2-7
CDR3 protein: CASSVRDRRDEQYF
CDR3 DNA: TGTGCCAGCAGTGTCCGGGACAGGAGGGACGAGCAGTACTTC

D gene: TRBD2
clone size: NA
V gene: TRBV18
J gene: TRBJ2-4
CDR3 protein: CASSPPGGAKNIQYF
CDR3 DNA: TGTGCCAGCTCACCTCCGGGGGGAGCCAAAAACATTCAGTACTTC

D gene: NA
clone size: NA
V gene: TRBV5-1
J gene: TRBJ2-7
CDR3 protein: CASSLGTSSSSYEQYF
CDR3 DNA: TGCGCCAGCAGCTTGGGAACATCCAGTAGCTCCTACGAGCAGTACTTC

D gene: TRBD2
clone size: NA
V gene: TRBV4-3
J gene: TRBJ2-5
CDR3 protein: CASSQGLAGDPTRGTQYF
CDR3 DNA: TGCGCCAGCAGCCAAGGACTAGCGGGCGATCCCACACGGGGGACCCAGTACTTC

D gene: TRBD1
clone size: NA
V gene: TRBV29-1
J gene: TRBJ2-4
CDR3 protein: CSVVGDRGRENIQYF
CDR3 DNA: TGCAGCGTTGTAGGTGACAGGGGGCGGGAAAACATTCAGTACTTC

D gene: NA
clone size: NA
V gene: TRBV30
J gene: TRBJ2-5
CDR3 protein: CAWSVWETQYF
CDR3 DNA: TGTGCCTGGAGTGTCTGGGAGACCCAGTACTTC

D gene: NA
clone size: once
V gene: TRBV10-3
J gene: TRBJ2-5
CDR3 protein: CAISETSGAGGETQYF
CDR3 DNA: TGTGCCATCAGTGAAACGTCGGGGGCAGGTGGAGAGACCCAGTACTTC

D gene: NA
clone size: NA
V gene: TRBV7-2
J gene: TRBJ2-1
CDR3 protein: CASSLDWRTNEQFF
CDR3 DNA: TGTGCCAGCAGCTTAGATTGGCGTACCAATGAGCAGTTCTTC

D gene: TRBD2
clone size: NA
V gene: TRBV7-2
J gene: TRBJ2-3
CDR3 protein: CASREGRELTDTQYF
CDR3 DNA: TGTGCCAGCCGCGAGGGGCGGGAGCTCACAGATACGCAGTATTTT

D gene: TRBD1
clone size: NA
V gene: TRBV6-5
J gene: TRBJ2-7
CDR3 protein: CASSHLDRDRYEQYF
CDR3 DNA: TGTGCCAGCAGTCACCTGGACAGGGACAGATACGAGCAGTACTTC

D gene: NA
clone size: once
V gene: TRBV7-9
J gene: TRBJ2-1
CDR3 protein: CASSLGLGSKPQFF
CDR3 DNA: TGTGCCAGCAGCTTAGGTTTGGGCTCTAAACCGCAGTTCTTC

D gene: NA
clone size: NA
V gene: TRBV7-2
J gene: TRBJ2-5
CDR3 protein: CASSLEVAGLRGETQYF
CDR3 DNA: TGTGCCAGCAGCTTAGAGGTTGCGGGACTGAGGGGAGAGACCCAGTACTTC

D gene: NA
clone size: once
V gene: TRBV11-2
J gene: TRBJ1-2
CDR3 protein: CASSPLPGGYTF
CDR3 DNA: TGTGCCAGCAGCCCCCTCCCAGGAGGCTACACCTTC

D gene: NA
clone size: NA
V gene: TRBV7-9
J gene: TRBJ2-2
CDR3 protein: CASSLGRPNTGELFF
CDR3 DNA: TGTGCCAGCAGCTTGGGCCGCCCGAACACCGGGGAGCTGTTTTTT

D gene: NA
clone size: NA
V gene: TRBV28
J gene: TRBJ1-2
CDR3 protein: CASSLAARGGYTF
CDR3 DNA: TGTGCCAGCAGTTTAGCAGCCCGGGGCGGCTACACCTTC

D gene: NA
clone size: NA
V gene: TRBV7-8
J gene: TRBJ1-3
CDR3 protein: CASSFRQVSGNTIYF
CDR3 DNA: TGTGCCAGCAGCTTCCGACAGGTCTCTGGAAACACCATATATTTT

D gene: NA
clone size: NA
V gene: TRBV27
J gene: TRBJ2-7
CDR3 protein: CASSLTLASAAYEQYF
CDR3 DNA: TGTGCCAGCAGTTTAACCCTCGCTAGCGCCGCCTACGAGCAGTACTTC

D gene: NA
clone size: NA
V gene: TRBV6-4
J gene: TRBJ1-4
CDR3 protein: CARAVGGRENEKLFF
CDR3 DNA: TGTGCCAGAGCGGTGGGGGGCAGGGAAAATGAAAAACTGTTTTTT

D gene: NA
clone size: NA
V gene: TRBV18
J gene: TRBJ1-5
CDR3 protein: CASSPGRNSNQPQHF
CDR3 DNA: TGTGCCAGCTCACCAGGACGGAATAGCAATCAGCCCCAGCATTTT

D gene: NA
clone size: NA
V gene: TRBV29-1
J gene: TRBJ1-2
CDR3 protein: CSVEGGRGYGYTF
CDR3 DNA: TGCAGCGTTGAAGGGGGCCGGGGCTATGGCTACACCTTC

D gene: TRBD1
clone size: NA
V gene: TRBV7-3
J gene: TRBJ2-1
CDR3 protein: CASSRNRDRYNEQFF
CDR3 DNA: TGTGCCAGCAGCCGAAACCGGGACAGATACAATGAGCAGTTCTTC

D gene: NA
clone size: NA
V gene: TRBV7-3
J gene: TRBJ2-5
CDR3 protein: CASSLRGGPQETQYF
CDR3 DNA: TGTGCCAGCAGCTTAAGGGGAGGTCCCCAAGAGACCCAGTACTTC

D gene: NA
clone size: NA
V gene: TRBV30
J gene: TRBJ2-1
CDR3 protein: CAWTSRGRSYNEQFF
CDR3 DNA: TGTGCCTGGACGTCCAGGGGACGGTCCTACAATGAGCAGTTCTTC